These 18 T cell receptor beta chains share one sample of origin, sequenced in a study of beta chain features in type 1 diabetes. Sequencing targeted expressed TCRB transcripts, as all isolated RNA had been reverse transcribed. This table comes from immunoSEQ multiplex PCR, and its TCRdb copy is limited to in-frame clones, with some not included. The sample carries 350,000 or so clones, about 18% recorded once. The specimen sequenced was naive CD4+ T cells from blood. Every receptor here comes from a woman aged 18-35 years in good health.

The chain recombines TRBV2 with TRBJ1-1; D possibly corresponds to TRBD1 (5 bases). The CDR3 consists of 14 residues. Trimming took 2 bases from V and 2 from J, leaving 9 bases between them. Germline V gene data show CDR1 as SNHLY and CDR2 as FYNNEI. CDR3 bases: TGTGCCAGCAGTGAACAGGGAACTAACACTGAAGCTTTCTTT. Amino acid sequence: CASSEQGTNTEAFF.

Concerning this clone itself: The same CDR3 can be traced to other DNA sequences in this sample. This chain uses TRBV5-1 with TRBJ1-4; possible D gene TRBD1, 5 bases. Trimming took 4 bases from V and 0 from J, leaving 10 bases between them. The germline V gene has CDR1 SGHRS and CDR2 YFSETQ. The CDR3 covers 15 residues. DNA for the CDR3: TGCGCCAGCAGCCCGACAGCTGCAACTAATGAAAAACTGTTTTTT. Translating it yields CASSPTAATNEKLFF. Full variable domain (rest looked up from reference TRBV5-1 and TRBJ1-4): KAGVTQTPRYLIKTRGQQVTLSCSPISGHRSVSWYQQTPGQGLQFLFEYFSETQRNKGNFPGRFSGRQFSNSRSEMNVSTLELGDSALYLCASSPTAATNEKLFFGSGTQLSVL.

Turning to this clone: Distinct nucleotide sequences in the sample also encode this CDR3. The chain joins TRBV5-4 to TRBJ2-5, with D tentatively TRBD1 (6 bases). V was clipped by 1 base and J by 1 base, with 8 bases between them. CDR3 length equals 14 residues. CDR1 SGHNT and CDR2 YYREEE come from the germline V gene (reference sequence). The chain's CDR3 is CASSLQGPQETQYF. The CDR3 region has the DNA TGTGCCAGCAGCTTGCAGGGGCCCCAAGAGACCCAGTACTTC.

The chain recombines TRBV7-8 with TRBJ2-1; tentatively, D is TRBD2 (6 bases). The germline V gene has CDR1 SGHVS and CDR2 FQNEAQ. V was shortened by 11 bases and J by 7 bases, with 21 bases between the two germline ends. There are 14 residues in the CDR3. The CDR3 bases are TGTGCCTCCAGCGATCGGGAGACGAGGAATGAGCAGTTCTTC. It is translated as CASSDRETRNEQFF.

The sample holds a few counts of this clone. CDR3 bases: TGCGCCAGCAGCCCCCAGGGGTTGGGTGGCTACACCTTC. The encoded protein is CASSPQGLGGYTF. The gene calls are TRBV4-1 and TRBJ1-2; D is possibly TRBD1 (6 bases). Deletions cut 4 bases from V and 7 bases from J, with 13 bases between. The CDR3 has 13 residues. Germline V CDR1 and CDR2: MGHRA, YSYEKL.

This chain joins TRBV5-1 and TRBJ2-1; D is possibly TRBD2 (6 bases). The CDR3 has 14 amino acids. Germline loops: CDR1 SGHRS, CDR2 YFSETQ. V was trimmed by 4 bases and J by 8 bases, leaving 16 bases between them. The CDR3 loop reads CASSPGTSTHEQFF. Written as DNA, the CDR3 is TGCGCCAGCAGCCCCGGGACTTCAACCCATGAGCAGTTCTTC.

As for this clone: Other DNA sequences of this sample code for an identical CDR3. Here the CDR3 reads CASRQGANTGELFF. The DNA of the CDR3 is TGTGCCAGTAGGCAGGGGGCGAACACCGGGGAGCTGTTTTTT. V and J are TRBV19 and TRBJ2-2, with TRBD1 matching over 7 bases. This CDR3 has 14 residues. Germline values: CDR1 LNHDA, CDR2 SQIVND (reference sequence). V shed 6 bases and J 0 bases; nucleotides not matched to a gene: 1.

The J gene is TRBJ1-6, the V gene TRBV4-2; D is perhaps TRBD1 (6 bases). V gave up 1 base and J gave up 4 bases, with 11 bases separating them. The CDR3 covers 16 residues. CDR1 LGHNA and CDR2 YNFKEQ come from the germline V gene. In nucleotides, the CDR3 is TGTGCCAGCAGCCAAGCCCGAGGGGGTTATAATTCACCCCTCCACTTT. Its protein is CASSQARGGYNSPLHF.

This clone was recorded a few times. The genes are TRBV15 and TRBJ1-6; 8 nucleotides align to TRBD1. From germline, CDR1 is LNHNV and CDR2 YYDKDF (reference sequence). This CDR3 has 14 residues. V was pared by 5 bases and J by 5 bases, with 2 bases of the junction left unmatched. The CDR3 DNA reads TGTGCCACCAGCGAGGACAGGGATAATTCACCCCTCCACTTT. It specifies CATSEDRDNSPLHF.

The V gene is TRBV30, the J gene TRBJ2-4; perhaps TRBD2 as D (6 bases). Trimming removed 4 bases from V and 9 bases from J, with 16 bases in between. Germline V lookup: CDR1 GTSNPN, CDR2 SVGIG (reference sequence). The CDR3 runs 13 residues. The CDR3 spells CAWIRPGASIQYF. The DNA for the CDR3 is TGTGCCTGGATCCGACCGGGAGCGAGCATTCAGTACTTC. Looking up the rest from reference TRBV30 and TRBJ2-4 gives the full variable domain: SQTIHQWPATLVQPVGSPLSLECTVEGTSNPNLYWYRQAAGRGLQLLFYSVGIGQISSEVPQNLSASRPQDRQFILSSKKLLLSDSGFYLCAWIRPGASIQYFGAGTRLSVL.

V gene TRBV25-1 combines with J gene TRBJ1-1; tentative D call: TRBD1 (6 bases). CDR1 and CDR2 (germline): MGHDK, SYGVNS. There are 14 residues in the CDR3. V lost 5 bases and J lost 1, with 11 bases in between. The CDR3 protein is CASSRGARNTEAFF. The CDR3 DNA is TGTGCCAGCAGTCGGGGGGCGCGGAACACTGAAGCTTTCTTT.

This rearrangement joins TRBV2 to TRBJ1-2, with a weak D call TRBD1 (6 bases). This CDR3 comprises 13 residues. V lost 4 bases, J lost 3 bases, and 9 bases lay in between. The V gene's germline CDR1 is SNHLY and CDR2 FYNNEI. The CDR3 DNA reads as TGTGCCAGCAGTGGGACAGTTGACTATGGCTACACCTTC. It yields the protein CASSGTVDYGYTF.

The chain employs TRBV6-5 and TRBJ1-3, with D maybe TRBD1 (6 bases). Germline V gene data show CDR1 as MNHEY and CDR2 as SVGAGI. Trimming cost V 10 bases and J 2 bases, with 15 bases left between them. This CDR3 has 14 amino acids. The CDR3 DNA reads TGTGCCACTGCCCCGTACAGGGCTGGAAACACCATATATTTT. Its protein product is CATAPYRAGNTIYF.

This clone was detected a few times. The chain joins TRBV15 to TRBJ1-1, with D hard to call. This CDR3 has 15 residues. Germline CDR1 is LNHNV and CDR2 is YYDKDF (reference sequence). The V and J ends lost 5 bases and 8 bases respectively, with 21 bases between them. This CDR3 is CATSPRGPVHGEAFF. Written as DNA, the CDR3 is TGTGCCACCAGCCCCAGAGGCCCCGTCCATGGGGAAGCTTTCTTT.

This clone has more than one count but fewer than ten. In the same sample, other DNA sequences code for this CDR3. The chain's CDR3 is CASSVLSSYNEQFF. CDR3 nucleotides: TGTGCCAGCAGCGTCCTGTCCTCCTACAATGAGCAGTTCTTC. V and J are TRBV9 and TRBJ2-1; D gene unclear. Trimming left V 2 bases short and J 0 bases short, with 6 bases between. This CDR3 has 14 amino acids. Germline-derived CDR1 and CDR2 are SGDLS and YYNGEE.

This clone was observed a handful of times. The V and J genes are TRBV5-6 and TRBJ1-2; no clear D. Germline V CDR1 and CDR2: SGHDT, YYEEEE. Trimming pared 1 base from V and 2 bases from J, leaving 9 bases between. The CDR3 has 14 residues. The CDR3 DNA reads TGTGCCAGCAGCTTGCCTTCCCCGAACTATGGCTACACCTTC. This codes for CASSLPSPNYGYTF.

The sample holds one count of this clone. The CDR3 DNA is TGTGCCACCAGCACATCACGCCTTCCGGGGGAAAAACTGTTTTTT. Protein: CATSTSRLPGEKLFF. V gene TRBV15 combines with J gene TRBJ1-4; D unresolved. The CDR3 is 15 residues long. Germline loops: CDR1 LNHNV, CDR2 YYDKDF (reference sequence). Trimming removed 4 bases at V and 8 bases at J, with 17 bases between.

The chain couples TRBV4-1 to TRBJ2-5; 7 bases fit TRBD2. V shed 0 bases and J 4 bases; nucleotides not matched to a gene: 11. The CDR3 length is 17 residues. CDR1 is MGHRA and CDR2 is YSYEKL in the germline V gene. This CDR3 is CASSQDYTGREGETQYF. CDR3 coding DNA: TGCGCCAGCAGCCAAGACTACACAGGCAGGGAGGGAGAGACCCAGTACTTC.